Below, 17 T cell receptor beta chains from the same sample are listed, as sequenced in a study of T cells in localized non-small cell lung cancer. Sequencing was performed with immunoSEQ multiplex PCR; in TCRdb, only in-frame clones are kept and a portion is missing. This sample yields about 1,400 clones, of which roughly 30% are seen a single time; roughly 18% belongs to the top ten. Sample: normal lung tissue next to the tumor, taken before any cancer treatment. These receptor sequences come from a male donor at least 60 years old with stage II squamous cell lung carcinoma.

This clone appeared a few times. The rearrangement uses TRBV6-1 and TRBJ2-7; no clear D gene. The CDR3 contains 13 residues. Germline values: CDR1 MNHNS, CDR2 SASEGT. V was pared by 0 bases and J by 4 bases, with 7 bases between. The CDR3 DNA reads as TGTGCCAGCAGTGAAGCGGTGGATTACGAGCAGTACTTC. Protein: CASSEAVDYEQYF.

This rearrangement joins TRBV19 to TRBJ2-3, with TRBD2 identical over 10 bases. Germline V gene lookup returns CDR1 LNHDA and CDR2 SQIVND (reference sequence). The CDR3 contains 15 residues. The junction had 4 bases not matched to a gene; V was cut back by 6 bases and J by 1 base. CDR3 sequence (DNA): TGTGCCAGTAGAGGGACTAGCGCCGGCACAGATACGCAGTATTTT. Encoded protein: CASRGTSAGTDTQYF.

The V and J genes are TRBV10-2 and TRBJ2-1; D might be TRBD2 (6 bases). In germline, CDR1 is WSHSY, CDR2 SAAADI. This CDR3 comprises 16 residues. V was cut by 5 bases and J by 7 bases, with 21 bases left in between. The CDR3 DNA follows: TGCGCCAGCAGTCCCTCGGGACTCCGTTCCTTAAATGAGCAGTTCTTC. It encodes CASSPSGLRSLNEQFF.

This clone has only a few counts. Its ends do not fully match the called genes, so a read error is possible. J is TRBJ1-3 and V is TRBV15, with a weak D call TRBD1 (5 bases). CDR3 length equals 15 residues. Germline V gives CDR1 LNHNV, CDR2 YYDKDF (reference sequence). The CDR3 here is CATSREGRAGNTIYF. In DNA form, the CDR3 reads TGTGCCACCAGCCGAGAGGGACGGGCAGGAAACACCATATATTTT.

The sample holds a few counts of this clone. The CDR3 sequence is CASSPDPGETQYF. CDR3 coding DNA: TGTGCCAGTAGTCCCGACCCGGGGGAGACCCAGTACTTC. This chain links TRBV19 with TRBJ2-5, with a tentative D call TRBD2 (5 bases). Germline CDR1 and CDR2: LNHDA and SQIVND (reference sequence). The CDR3 totals 13 residues. Trimming took 5 bases from V and 5 from J, leaving 12 bases between them.

This clone is labeled as medium-sized (0.01 to 0.1%). This chain uses TRBV11-3 with TRBJ2-5, with D perhaps TRBD1 (6 bases). Trimming cost V 3 bases and J 5 bases, with 19 bases left between them. Germline loops: CDR1 SGHNT, CDR2 YENEEA. The CDR3 totals 16 residues. The CDR3, as DNA: TGTGCCAGCAGCTTGGGGGCAGGGGCGGTAGGGGAGACCCAGTACTTC. Its protein product is CASSLGAGAVGETQYF.

This clone was observed a handful of times. The J gene is TRBJ1-5, the V gene TRBV23-1; D possibly corresponds to TRBD1 (6 bases). TRBV23-1 qualifies as an ORF whose function is uncertain. The V end lost 4 bases, the J end lost 11 bases, and 24 bases lay between the germline ends. This CDR3 has 16 residues. The DNA for the CDR3 is TGCGCCAGCAGTCGCCTGAGCCCAGAAGGGGGTCCAGCCCAGCATTTT. This sequence encodes CASSRLSPEGGPAQHF.

This chain connects TRBV18 to TRBJ2-7, with TRBD2 as a possible D gene (6 bases). Between the trimmed V and J ends, which lost 3 bases and 7 bases, there was a span of 22 bases. The germline gives CDR1 KGHSH, CDR2 LQKENI. The CDR3 covers 16 residues. CDR3 residues: CASSPKTRDSDQEQYF. The CDR3 coding sequence is TGTGCCAGCTCACCGAAAACTCGGGACTCCGATCAGGAGCAGTACTTC. The variable domain in full, completed from reference TRBV18 and TRBJ2-7, reads NAGVMQNPRHLVRRRGQEARLRCSPMKGHSHVYWYRQLPEEGLKFMVYLQKENIIDESGMPKERFSAEFPKEGPSILRIQQVVRGDSAAYFCASSPKTRDSDQEQYFGPGTRLTVT.

This clone was found a few times. The rearrangement joins TRBV6-8 to TRBJ2-2; D is perhaps TRBD2 (6 bases). V was cut by 5 bases and J by 8 bases, with 9 bases left in between. Germline CDR1 MNHGY, CDR2 SAAAGT. This CDR3 is 12 amino acids long. CDR3 in amino acids: CASSRGGGELFF. As DNA, the CDR3 is TGTGCCAGCAGTAGGGGAGGTGGGGAGCTGTTTTTT.

There are a few counts of this clone. The CDR3 region has the DNA TGCGCCAGCAGCCAGGACCGTCTGGAGTCATACCAAGAGACCCAGTACTTC. This translates into CASSQDRLESYQETQYF. This chain connects TRBV4-1 to TRBJ2-5; no reliable D call. CDR1 and CDR2 (germline): MGHRA, YSYEKL. V was trimmed by 3 bases and J by 0 bases, leaving 17 bases between them. CDR3 length equals 17 residues.

The rearrangement joins TRBV6-8 to TRBJ2-7; 8 nucleotides match TRBD1. V trimming: 6 bases; J trimming: 5 bases; junction bases outside the gene matches: 9. Germline CDR1 is MNHGY and CDR2 is SAAAGT. CDR3 length: 14 residues. CDR3 residues: CASRSGGTGDEQYF. The CDR3 DNA reads TGTGCCAGCAGGTCTGGAGGGACAGGAGACGAGCAGTACTTC.

V and J are TRBV10-3 and TRBJ2-2; TRBD1 matches at 8 bases. Germline V CDR1 and CDR2: ENHRY, SYGVKD. This CDR3 spans 15 amino acids. The trim removed 2 bases at V and 10 bases at J, leaving 9 bases unmatched. CDR3 region: CAISEPGQGVAELFF. CDR3 DNA sequence: TGTGCCATCAGTGAGCCAGGACAGGGTGTTGCGGAGCTGTTTTTT.

The genes are TRBV19 and TRBJ2-1, with D perhaps given as TRBD1 or TRBD2 (7 bases each). This CDR3 has 14 residues. The V end was cut by 3 bases, the J end by 4 bases, with 10 bases between. CDR1 is LNHDA, CDR2 SQIVND, per germline (reference sequence). Here the CDR3 reads CASSIQGGYNEQFF. DNA for the CDR3: TGTGCCAGTAGTATCCAGGGGGGGTACAATGAGCAGTTCTTC.

The chain carries TRBV18 and TRBJ2-7; 7 nucleotides line up with TRBD1. Germline loops: CDR1 KGHSH, CDR2 LQKENI. The CDR3 extends over 13 amino acids. After removal of 5 bases from V and 6 bases from J, the junction contained 7 bases not matched to a gene. The CDR3 is CASSVDRVAEQYF. CDR3 in DNA: TGTGCCAGCTCAGTTGACAGGGTAGCCGAGCAGTACTTC. The full variable domain, with the rest looked up from reference TRBV18 and TRBJ2-7, is NAGVMQNPRHLVRRRGQEARLRCSPMKGHSHVYWYRQLPEEGLKFMVYLQKENIIDESGMPKERFSAEFPKEGPSILRIQQVVRGDSAAYFCASSVDRVAEQYFGPGTRLTVT.

This chain joins TRBV1 and TRBJ1-2; the table gives TRBD1 as D, unverified against the DNA. TRBV1 is deemed a pseudogene. This CDR3 has 14 residues. As DNA, the CDR3 is TGCGCCAGCAGCCGCGGGACAGGGACCAGTGGCTACACCTTC. It encodes CASSRGTGTSGYTF.

This clone was seen a handful of times. This chain joins TRBV30 and TRBJ2-5; the D is unclear. V lost 5 bases to trimming and J lost 4 bases, with 11 bases between them. This CDR3 spans 12 amino acids. Germline lookup yields CDR1 GTSNPN and CDR2 SVGIG (reference sequence). CDR3 protein: CAWGTRRETQYF. The CDR3 bases are TGTGCCTGGGGAACAAGGCGAGAGACCCAGTACTTC.

By share of the sample, this clone is medium-sized. V and J are TRBV6-8 and TRBJ2-7; maybe TRBD1 (6 bases). The CDR3 runs to 13 residues. Trimming removed 5 bases at V and 7 bases at J, with 15 bases between. Germline CDR1 and CDR2: MNHGY and SAAAGT. The CDR3 sequence: CASSPRMRGEQYF. The CDR3 nucleotides read TGTGCCAGCAGTCCCCGGATGAGGGGGGAGCAGTACTTC.